This T cell receptor (beta chain) was captured in a study of Graves' ophthalmopathy and Graves' hyperthyroidism (dated by TCRdb to the late 2010s). The study in broad terms: Stable hyperthyroidism was defined as no progression to ophthalmopathy within 18 months of follow-up. The study used TCR beta repertoire signatures to distinguish Graves' ophthalmopathy from Graves' hyperthyroidism and to predict progression to ophthalmopathy. In total, approximately 130 blood samples were TCR-sequenced: 43 ophthalmopathy, some 75 hyperthyroidism and some 17 hyperthyroidism-to-ophthalmopathy patients. A discovery set of about 99 patients (roughly 41 ophthalmopathy, 55 to 60 stable hyperthyroidism) was enrolled to explore V-J signatures distinguishing ophthalmopathy from hyperthyroidism. An independent validation cohort comprised 18 hyperthyroidism patients and roughly 15 patients who later progressed from hyperthyroidism to ophthalmopathy. T-cell repertoires of thyroid tissue and blood were compared in over five hyperthyroidism patients. Once sampling was done, hyperthyroidism patients were given methimazole at a starting dose of 30 mg daily, while ophthalmopathy patients were given high-dose intravenous methylprednisolone. What the research found in general, with its limitations: Most of the expanded thyroid clonotypes with a frequency above 0.001 were also detected in blood, and it was suggested that the thyroid immune response may be reflected by blood repertoires. In validation, the model predicted ophthalmopathy progression with 55% to 71% sensitivity and 72.22% specificity; some twelve predicted patients were CT-confirmed with GO in a median of about 6.2 months. No statistical method was used to predetermine the sample size, and group allocation was not hidden from the investigators. The 13-signature model separated ophthalmopathy from stable hyperthyroidism with roughly 89% sensitivity and about 84% specificity in cross-validation, and 80%/75% in the test set.

Remarks on this clonotype: Its antigen remains unidentified. No base-level quality is on record; no much larger clone is a single base apart.

Hyperthyroidism patients were newly diagnosed, were aged 18 to 65 years, and had a disease duration under 2 months. Patients with other autoimmune diseases, uncontrolled infections, pregnancy or lactation were excluded. Diagnosis relied on clinical symptoms, serum thyroxine, TRAb, thyroid ultrasound and orbital computed tomography. Trizol reagent was used to extract the total RNA, and its quality was then checked on an Agilent 2100 Bioanalyzer. TCR beta CDR3 regions were amplified from RNA transcripts for repertoire sequencing. The first round of RT-PCR was done with HTBI primers and the Qiagen OneStep RT-PCR kit, and was followed by a second round of multiplex PCR, then size selection and purification. Libraries were sequenced on an Illumina HiSeq2000 using paired-end 100 bp reads. In the original analysis: SOAPnuke was used for read processing, and reads with adapters, uncalled bases, a mean Phred below 15, or no exact constant-primer or identifier match were discarded. COPE v1.2.5 was used to merge high-quality paired reads. Each unique nucleotide sequence was defined as a clonotype, and clonotypes were aligned to IMGT TRB V, D and J references with MiTCR v1.1. Only V-J combinations with frequency above 0.0001 were analysed, covering around 99% of repertoires. For each V-J combination, a TCR clonal expansion and chaos score was defined as F50 clonal expansion divided by the chaos observed in the TCRdist matrix. Welch's t-statistics and random forest were used to reduce features to about a dozen V-J combinations, which were fed into a naive Bayes classifier. The Morisita-Horn index was used to measure how similar the thyroid and blood repertoires were. The raw public reads went through TCRdb reprocessing: fastp at Q25, MiXCR clone calling, in-frame beta chains kept. Each entry merges the rows of one CDR3 protein and shows their most common DNA and genes. The V and J calls, along with clone size, are taken from TCRdb and not from the paper's own processing. The sample table contains over a million distinct CDR3 sequences; only one count was recorded for roughly two fifths of them. The top ten constitute 8.5% to 14% of the sample.

Spanning cysteine to phenylalanine, the CDR3 consists of 15 amino acids. The kept DNA is CDR3 alone, 45 bases in frame from the first base. V is cut back by 4 bases and J by 7 bases, with 12 bases in the junction unmatched. Based on the germline V gene, the CDR1 and CDR2 sequences are ENHRY and SYGVKD. This sequence uses TRBV10-3 and TRBJ2-7; 8 of the junction bases match TRBD2. Sequences were obtained from peripheral blood or thyroid tissue (not recorded which). The sequence came from an adult man with Graves' hyperthyroidism. The bases are TGTGCCATCAGTGTTGGGCGGGAGGATCTTTTTGAGCAGTACTTC. The translation is CAISVGREDLFEQYF.